The rows below give T cell receptor beta chains drawn from one sample of a study of PD-L1 blockade in urothelial cancer. The data were produced by immunoSEQ multiplex PCR, yet TCRdb's version contains in-frame clones alone and is incomplete. The sample shows more than 90,000 clones, around four fifths of them seen only once. Sequencing was performed on PBMCs, taken around atezolizumab (anti-PD-L1) treatment. These receptors all come from a man between 65 and 85 years old with urothelial cancer. Each CDR3 is given with its conserved first and last residue. The order of the fields is D gene, J gene, CDR3 length, V gene, CDR3 DNA, CDR3 protein. A D gene is named only where the DNA matches it firmly.

D gene: .
J gene: TRBJ1-1
CDR3 length: 15
V gene: TRBV11-3
CDR3 DNA: TGTGCCAGCAGCTCGGGGGGAAGGCGGGACACTGAAGCTTTCTTT
CDR3 protein: CASSSGGRRDTEAFF

D gene: .
J gene: TRBJ2-1
CDR3 length: 19
V gene: TRBV27
CDR3 DNA: TGTGCCAGCAGTTCGGGAGCGGCCGCCAGGTTTAGCTCCTACAATGAGCAGTTCTTC
CDR3 protein: CASSSGAAARFSSYNEQFF

D gene: TRBD1
J gene: TRBJ1-2
CDR3 length: 14
V gene: TRBV7-8
CDR3 DNA: TGTGCCAGCAGCTTAGGACAGGGGCCCTATGGCTACACCTTC
CDR3 protein: CASSLGQGPYGYTF

D gene: TRBD1
J gene: TRBJ2-2
CDR3 length: 17
V gene: TRBV27
CDR3 DNA: TGTGCCAGCATCCGGGGACAGGGGGCGAGGAACACCGGGGAGCTGTTTTTT
CDR3 protein: CASIRGQGARNTGELFF

D gene: .
J gene: TRBJ1-5
CDR3 length: 14
V gene: TRBV4-3
CDR3 DNA: TGCGCCAGCAGCCAAGACAGGGTCGGGCAGCCCCAGCATTTT
CDR3 protein: CASSQDRVGQPQHF

D gene: .
J gene: TRBJ1-1
CDR3 length: 13
V gene: TRBV5-1
CDR3 DNA: TGCGCCAGCAGCAGAGAGTTGAACACTGAAGCTTTCTTT
CDR3 protein: CASSRELNTEAFF

D gene: TRBD1
J gene: TRBJ2-5
CDR3 length: 15
V gene: TRBV7-2
CDR3 DNA: TGTGCCAGCAGCGCCCTGACAGGGAGCAGAGAGACCCAGTACTTC
CDR3 protein: CASSALTGSRETQYF

D gene: .
J gene: TRBJ2-1
CDR3 length: 17
V gene: TRBV11-2
CDR3 DNA: TGTGCCAGCAGGCTGGGGGGGGCCACGGCACCTTACAATGAGCAGTTCTTC
CDR3 protein: CASRLGGATAPYNEQFF

D gene: TRBD1
J gene: TRBJ2-7
CDR3 length: 12
V gene: TRBV29-1
CDR3 DNA: TGCAGCGTCCAGACAGGGCGGAGCGAGCAGTACTTC
CDR3 protein: CSVQTGRSEQYF

D gene: .
J gene: TRBJ1-1
CDR3 length: 13
V gene: TRBV5-1
CDR3 DNA: TGCGCCAGCAGGTTTCGGGGAGAGACTGAAGCTTTCTTT
CDR3 protein: CASRFRGETEAFF

D gene: .
J gene: TRBJ1-1
CDR3 length: 15
V gene: TRBV7-2
CDR3 DNA: TGTGCCAGCAGCCCTTGGGGGGGAGGGAACCCTGAAGCTTTCTTT
CDR3 protein: CASSPWGGGNPEAFF

D gene: .
J gene: TRBJ1-2
CDR3 length: 13
V gene: TRBV29-1
CDR3 DNA: TGCAGCGTGGCGGTACAGCGGGACCATGGCTACACCTTC
CDR3 protein: CSVAVQRDHGYTF

D gene: .
J gene: TRBJ2-2
CDR3 length: 12
V gene: TRBV5-1
CDR3 DNA: TGCGCCAGCAGAGCGAACGGCGGGGAGCTGTTTTTT
CDR3 protein: CASRANGGELFF

D gene: .
J gene: TRBJ1-6
CDR3 length: 13
V gene: TRBV6-1
CDR3 DNA: TGTGCCAGCGGGACTTATTTTAATTCACCCCTCCACTTT
CDR3 protein: CASGTYFNSPLHF

D gene: TRBD2
J gene: TRBJ2-1
CDR3 length: 13
V gene: TRBV30
CDR3 DNA: TGTGCCTGGAGTGTACGGCTAGCGGAAGAGCAGTTCTTC
CDR3 protein: CAWSVRLAEEQFF